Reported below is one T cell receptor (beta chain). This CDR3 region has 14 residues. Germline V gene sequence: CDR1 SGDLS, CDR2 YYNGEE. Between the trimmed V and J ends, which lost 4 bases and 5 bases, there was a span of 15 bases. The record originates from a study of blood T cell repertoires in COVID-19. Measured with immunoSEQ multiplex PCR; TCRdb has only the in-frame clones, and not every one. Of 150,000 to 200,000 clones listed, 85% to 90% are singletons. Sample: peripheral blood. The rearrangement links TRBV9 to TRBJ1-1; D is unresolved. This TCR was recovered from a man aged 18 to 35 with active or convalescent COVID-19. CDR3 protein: CASSTTVGGTEAFF. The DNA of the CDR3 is TGTGCCAGCAGCACGACGGTGGGCGGGACTGAAGCTTTCTTT.